This T cell receptor (beta chain) is from a study of CD8 T cells in ankylosing spondylitis. This clonotype was detected a few times. Its antigen is still unknown. Overall study findings and caveats: Significant enrichment of disease-linked clones was reportedly seen in matched ankylosing spondylitis synovial fluid. The authors found the disease-linked clones to be CD8+ and relatively rare in peripheral blood.

TCRdb called the 5' RACE reads again in MiXCR, with one record for every CDR3 protein. The repertoire holds under 400,000 distinct CDR3 sequences, under 14% seen once, with roughly a tenth in the top ten. The source is a female donor with ankylosing spondylitis or in good health (not recorded which). The sample comprised blood, either unsorted or a sorted T cell fraction (not recorded which).

CDR3 nucleotide sequence: TGCGCCAGCCGGGAGGGCAGCCCAGCGAATGAGCAGTTCTTC. This sequence encodes CASREGSPANEQFF. V and J are TRBV5-1 and TRBJ2-1, with 8 bases lining up with TRBD2. V shed 7 bases and J 7 bases; nucleotides not matched to a gene: 10. CDR1 is SGHRS, CDR2 YFSETQ, per germline. The CDR3 totals 14 residues.